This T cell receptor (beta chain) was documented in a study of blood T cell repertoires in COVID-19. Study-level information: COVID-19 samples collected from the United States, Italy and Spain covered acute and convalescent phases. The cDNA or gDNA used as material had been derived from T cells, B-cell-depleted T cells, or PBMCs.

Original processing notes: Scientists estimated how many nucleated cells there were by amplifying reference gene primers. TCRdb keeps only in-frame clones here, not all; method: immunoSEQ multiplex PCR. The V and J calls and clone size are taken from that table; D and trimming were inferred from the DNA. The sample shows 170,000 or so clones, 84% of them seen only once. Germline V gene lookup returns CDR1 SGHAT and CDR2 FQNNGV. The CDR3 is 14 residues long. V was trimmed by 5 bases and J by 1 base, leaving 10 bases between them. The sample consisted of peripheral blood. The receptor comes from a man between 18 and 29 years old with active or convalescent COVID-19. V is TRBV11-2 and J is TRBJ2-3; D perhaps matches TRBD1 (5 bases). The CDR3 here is CASSRQSRTDTQYF. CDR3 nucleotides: TGTGCCAGCAGCCGACAGAGTCGCACAGATACGCAGTATTTT.